This TCR beta chain is drawn from a study of blood T cells in healthy people across ages. A J-beta primer mix and a sample-barcoded 5' primer were used in a second PCR of about 7 to 12 cycles. No fewer than 3 million CDR3-containing paired-end reads came from each sample. From the 5' RACE reads, TCRdb called clonotypes with MiXCR, one entry per CDR3 protein. The sample includes approximately 730,000 distinct CDR3 sequences, roughly 41% of them seen just once. Peripheral blood from each donor was collected in a volume of approximately 10 milliliters. Total RNA extracted from each sample amounted to at least 6 micrograms. Trimming cost V 5 bases and J 4 bases, with 8 bases left between them. Germline V lookup: CDR1 DFQATT, CDR2 SNEGSKA (reference sequence). This CDR3 comprises 11 residues.

The receptor was derived from an older woman in good health. This chain joins TRBV20-1 and TRBJ2-5; D is unresolved. Specimen: blood. The CDR3 sequence: CSAPTGETQYF. DNA for the CDR3: TGCAGTGCTCCGACCGGAGAGACCCAGTACTTC.